This T cell receptor beta chain derives from a study of regulatory T cells in long-lasting Graves disease. General study findings and limits: Persistent Graves' patients possessed reduced TCR diversity relative to recently diagnosed ones.

Sample time point: newly diagnosed GD, antithyroid drugs for less than 3 months. Scientists built the TCR library using RNA that was extracted from PBMCs. The CDR3 runs to 16 residues. With 0 bases removed from V and 8 bases from J, the gap between germline ends came to 19 bases. CDR1 and CDR2 (germline): KGHSY, FQNENV. iRepertoire HTBI primers and Arm-PCR of CDR3 regions built TCR beta libraries. TCRdb used MiXCR to reprocess the multiplex PCR reads, holding one entry per CDR3 protein. The sample yields 500,000 to 700,000 distinct CDR3 sequences, roughly 15% seen once. Ten or more counts support this clonotype. Its antigen is not identified. These same data were also listed under a study on T cells in Graves' hyperthyroidism and ophthalmopathy. In that study: The definition of stable Graves' hyperthyroidism was no ophthalmopathy progression within 18 months.

Source: peripheral blood mononuclear cells (PBMCs), taken at new diagnosis, from a patient treated with antithyroid drugs. The TCR sequence derives from a woman under 40 with Graves disease. The genes are TRBV16 and TRBJ1-2; no reliable D call. Here the CDR3 reads CASSQSVRLLSGGYTF. The CDR3 DNA follows: TGTGCCAGCAGCCAATCGGTCCGCCTGCTCAGCGGGGGCTACACCTTC.